The source of this TCR beta chain is a study of CD8+ T cells in alopecia areata. Study in general: People stayed on tofacitinib for 6 to 18 months, then stopped the drug for 6 months.

The CDR3 contains 15 residues. In germline, CDR1 is SQVTM, CDR2 ANQGSEA. V gave up 3 bases and J gave up 2 bases; unmatched junction bases: 5. Overall study findings and caveats: When scalp samples are sequenced, resident alphabeta T cells of normal skin are also captured.

This clone showed up just once. What it binds is unknown. The sample has other DNA sequences that encode this CDR3 too. As the sequencing template, cDNA was produced by extracting RNA and reverse transcribing it. The data were produced by immunoSEQ multiplex PCR, yet TCRdb's version contains in-frame clones alone and is incomplete. The repertoire has a few hundred thousand clones, just over 65% of them found once; the top ten carry about 1.2%. Treatment indicated: oral pan-JAK inhibitor, 5-10 mg twice daily. The source is a human donor with alopecia areata. The sequencing used CD4+ T cells sorted from blood, collected at approximately week 45, from a patient treated with tofacitinib. The rearrangement uses TRBV29-1 and TRBJ2-2; 8 nucleotides match TRBD1. The CDR3 DNA follows: TGCAGCGTTGAGGGCCAGGGGGCAAACACCGGGGAGCTGTTTTTT. Its translation: CSVEGQGANTGELFF.